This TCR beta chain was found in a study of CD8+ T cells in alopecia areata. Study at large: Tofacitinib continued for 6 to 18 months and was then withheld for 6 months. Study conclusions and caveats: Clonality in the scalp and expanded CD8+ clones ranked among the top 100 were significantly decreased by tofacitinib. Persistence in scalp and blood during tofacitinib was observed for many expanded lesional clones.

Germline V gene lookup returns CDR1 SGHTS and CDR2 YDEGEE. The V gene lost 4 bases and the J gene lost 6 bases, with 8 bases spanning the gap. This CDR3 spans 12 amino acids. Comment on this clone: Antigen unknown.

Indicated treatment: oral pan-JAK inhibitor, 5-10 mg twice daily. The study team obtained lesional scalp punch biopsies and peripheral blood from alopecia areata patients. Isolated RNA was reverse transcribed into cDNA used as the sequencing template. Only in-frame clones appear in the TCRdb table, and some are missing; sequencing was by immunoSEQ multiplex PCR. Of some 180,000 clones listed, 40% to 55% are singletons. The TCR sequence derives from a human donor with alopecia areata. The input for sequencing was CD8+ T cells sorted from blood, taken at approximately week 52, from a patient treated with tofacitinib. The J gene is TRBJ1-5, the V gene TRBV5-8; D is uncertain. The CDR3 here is CASSPKGQPQHF. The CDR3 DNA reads TGTGCCAGCAGCCCGAAAGGTCAGCCCCAGCATTTT.